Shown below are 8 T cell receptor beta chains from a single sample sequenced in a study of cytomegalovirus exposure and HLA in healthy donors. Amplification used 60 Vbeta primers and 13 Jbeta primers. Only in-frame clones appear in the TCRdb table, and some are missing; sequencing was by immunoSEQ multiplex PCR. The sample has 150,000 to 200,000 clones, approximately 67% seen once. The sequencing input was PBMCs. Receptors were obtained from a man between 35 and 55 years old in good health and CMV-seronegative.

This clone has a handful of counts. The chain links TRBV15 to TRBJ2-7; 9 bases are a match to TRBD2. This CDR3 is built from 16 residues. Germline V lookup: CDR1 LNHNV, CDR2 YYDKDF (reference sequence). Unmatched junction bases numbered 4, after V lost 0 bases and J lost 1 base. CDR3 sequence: CATSRDTTSGSYEQYF. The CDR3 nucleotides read TGTGCCACCAGCAGAGATACCACTAGCGGGTCCTACGAGCAGTACTTC.

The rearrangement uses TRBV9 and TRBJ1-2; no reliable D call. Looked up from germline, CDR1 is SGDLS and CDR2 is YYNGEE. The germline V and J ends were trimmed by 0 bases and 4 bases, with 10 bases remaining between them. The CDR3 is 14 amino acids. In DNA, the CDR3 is TGTGCCAGCAGCGTAGATGTTGGCCCCTATGGCTACACCTTC. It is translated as CASSVDVGPYGYTF.

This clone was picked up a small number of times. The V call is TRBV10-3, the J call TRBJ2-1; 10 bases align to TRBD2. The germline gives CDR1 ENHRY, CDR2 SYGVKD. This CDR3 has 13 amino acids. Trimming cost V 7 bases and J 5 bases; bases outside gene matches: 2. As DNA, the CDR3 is TGTGCCATCAAACTAGCGGGGAACAATGAGCAGTTCTTC. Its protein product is CAIKLAGNNEQFF.

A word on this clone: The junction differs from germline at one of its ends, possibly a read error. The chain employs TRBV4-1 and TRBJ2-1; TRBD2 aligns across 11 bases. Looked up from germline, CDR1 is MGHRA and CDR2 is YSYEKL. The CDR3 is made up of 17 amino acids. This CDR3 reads CASSPRLAGNVNNGQFF. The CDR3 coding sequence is TGCGCCAGCAGCCCCCGACTAGCGGGAAATGTCAACAATGGGCAGTTCTTC.

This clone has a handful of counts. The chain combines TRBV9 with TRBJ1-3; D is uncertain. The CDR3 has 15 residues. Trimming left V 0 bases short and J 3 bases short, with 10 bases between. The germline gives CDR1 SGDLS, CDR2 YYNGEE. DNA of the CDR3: TGTGCCAGCAGCGTAGTCGCGGGGTATGGAAACACCATATATTTT. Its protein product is CASSVVAGYGNTIYF.

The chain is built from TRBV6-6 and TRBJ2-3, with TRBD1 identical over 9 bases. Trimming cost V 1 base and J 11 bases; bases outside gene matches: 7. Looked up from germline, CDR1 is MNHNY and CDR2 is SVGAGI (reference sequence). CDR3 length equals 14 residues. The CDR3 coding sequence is TGTGCCAGCAGTTACTACCTCGGGGACAGGGTGCAGTATTTT. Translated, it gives CASSYYLGDRVQYF.

The CDR3 DNA reads as TGTGCCAGCGCAAGGACACTGACCGGGGAGCTGTTTTTT. It encodes CASARTLTGELFF. This sequence joins TRBV2 and TRBJ2-2, with D possibly being TRBD1 (5 bases). Looked up from germline, CDR1 is SNHLY and CDR2 is FYNNEI. Between the trimmed V and J ends, which lost 8 bases and 5 bases, there was a span of 12 bases. CDR3 length equals 13 residues.

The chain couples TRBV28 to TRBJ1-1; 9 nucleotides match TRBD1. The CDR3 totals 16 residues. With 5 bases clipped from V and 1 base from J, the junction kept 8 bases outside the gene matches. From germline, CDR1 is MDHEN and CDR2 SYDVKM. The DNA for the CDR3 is TGTGCCAGCAGTCTCACAGGGGGCGTTACGAACACTGAAGCTTTCTTT. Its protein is CASSLTGGVTNTEAFF.